The TCR beta chain under discussion was sequenced for a study of T cell responses to AZD1222 COVID-19 vaccine. The V end was cut by 2 bases, the J end by 1 base, with 12 bases between. CDR3 size: 16 residues. Per the germline V gene, CDR1 is SGHTA and CDR2 is FQGNSA. Notes on the study in general: There were repertoire samples only from the period after the peak T cell response.

Remarks on this clone: No antigen is known for it.

The repertoire was sequenced with immunoSEQ multiplex PCR; TCRdb's copy has only in-frame clones and lacks some. The data show about 49,000 clones, 65% to 80% seen once. The TCR comes from an adult in good health. The V and J genes are TRBV7-2 and TRBJ1-3, with TRBD1 as a possible D gene (5 bases). The material was peripheral blood, obtained on day 0 of MenACWY control vaccination. CDR3 nucleotides: TGTGCCAGCAGCTTACGGGCAGGGCCTTCTGGAAACACCATATATTTT. The encoded protein is CASSLRAGPSGNTIYF.